Below, one T cell receptor (beta chain) is given with its context. The CDR3 is made up of 17 amino acids. CDR1 is MGHRA and CDR2 is YSYEKL in the germline V gene. Unmatched junction bases numbered 12, after V lost 0 bases and J lost 5 bases. This specimen comes from a study of PD-L1 blockade in urothelial cancer. Method: immunoSEQ multiplex PCR; TCRdb's copy keeps in-frame clones and lacks some. In the table there are 80,000 to 90,000 clones, over 75% of which are singletons. Indicated time point: pretreatment peripheral blood. The chain combines TRBV4-1 with TRBJ2-7; 8 nucleotides agree with TRBD1. The sequences come from PBMCs, collected around atezolizumab (anti-PD-L1) treatment. This clonotype originated in a man aged 55-75 years with urothelial cancer. The CDR3 DNA reads TGCGCCAGCAGCCAAGATCAGGCGCAGGGGGCGCGGAACGAGCAGTACTTC. This encodes CASSQDQAQGARNEQYF.